The 27 T cell receptor beta chains below were found in one sample sequenced in a study of siplizumab effects on memory and regulatory T cells. Libraries were prepared by immunoSEQ multiplex PCR; TCRdb keeps only in-frame clonotypes and omits some of them. The sample has 100,000 to 120,000 clones, roughly 92% seen once. The specimen sequenced was CD4+ T cells sorted from blood. These receptors were obtained from a human donor in good health.

As to this clone: The sample has other DNA sequences that encode this CDR3 too. The chain is built from TRBV15 and TRBJ1-2; tentative D call: TRBD1 (6 bases). The CDR3 loop spans 15 amino acids. Looked up from germline, CDR1 is LNHNV and CDR2 is YYDKDF (reference sequence). V lost 0 bases and J 4 bases, leaving 12 bases between the germline ends. The CDR3: CATSRDTQGSYGYTF. DNA for the CDR3: TGTGCCACCAGCAGAGATACTCAGGGGAGCTATGGCTACACCTTC.

The chain links TRBV7-9 to TRBJ2-2, with 8 bases lining up with TRBD1. Germline trimming cut 3 bases from V and 3 bases from J; bases unmatched to any gene: 3. This CDR3 comprises 15 residues. Germline CDR1 reads SEHNR; CDR2 reads FQNEAQ (reference sequence). The CDR3 protein is CASSLGTGHTGELFF. The CDR3 nucleotides are TGTGCCAGCAGCTTGGGGACAGGCCACACCGGGGAGCTGTTTTTT.

J is TRBJ2-1 and V is TRBV10-3; 8 bases align to TRBD2. The CDR3 runs to 15 residues. V shed 3 bases, J shed 5 bases, and the junction held 6 bases outside the gene matches. Germline CDR1 is ENHRY and CDR2 is SYGVKD. The chain's CDR3 is CAISDLAGTHNEQFF. CDR3 coding DNA: TGTGCCATCAGTGACTTAGCGGGGACCCACAATGAGCAGTTCTTC.

The gene calls are TRBV7-9 and TRBJ2-1, with 9 bases lining up with TRBD2. Germline CDR1 is SEHNR and CDR2 is FQNEAQ (reference sequence). The CDR3 runs 15 residues. The V and J ends lost 5 bases and 8 bases, in that order; junction bases with no gene match: 10. DNA for the CDR3: TGTGCCAGCAGCCCTCGACTAGCGGAGCCCGATGAGCAGTTCTTC. Amino acids: CASSPRLAEPDEQFF.

The V and J genes are TRBV6-5 and TRBJ1-3, with D perhaps matching TRBD1 (6 bases). This CDR3 is 15 amino acids long. Trimming left V 5 bases short and J 0 bases short, with 11 bases between. CDR1 is MNHEY, CDR2 SVGAGI, per germline. The CDR3, as DNA: TGTGCCAGCAGTCAGGACAGAAACTCTGGAAACACCATATATTTT. Protein sequence: CASSQDRNSGNTIYF.

The V call is TRBV6-6, the J call TRBJ2-1, with 8 positions matching TRBD1. The germline CDR1 and CDR2 sequences are MNHNY and SVGAGI (reference sequence). The CDR3 runs 14 residues. V trimming: 6 bases; J trimming: 2 bases; junction bases outside the gene matches: 3. The CDR3 here is CASSRQGPYNEQFF. In DNA form, the CDR3 reads TGTGCCAGCAGCCGACAGGGGCCCTACAATGAGCAGTTCTTC.

The chain joins TRBV5-4 to TRBJ1-2, with 7 positions matching TRBD1. Germline-derived CDR1 and CDR2 are SGHNT and YYREEE (reference sequence). The CDR3 runs to 13 residues. Germline trimming cut 4 bases from V and 8 bases from J; bases unmatched to any gene: 8. The CDR3, as DNA: TGTGCCAGCAGCCCCGGGACAGATTTCGGCTACACCTTC. It translates to CASSPGTDFGYTF.

This chain connects TRBV9 to TRBJ2-7, with 8 bases fitting TRBD2. Germline values: CDR1 SGDLS, CDR2 YYNGEE. The trim removed 4 bases at V and 5 bases at J, leaving 11 bases unmatched. This CDR3 spans 15 amino acids. The CDR3 sequence is CASSSREAGLNEQYF. CDR3 nucleotides: TGTGCCAGCAGCTCGCGGGAGGCCGGTTTAAACGAGCAGTACTTC.

This clone was seen just once. The rearrangement uses TRBV6-1 and TRBJ2-7; tentatively, D is TRBD1 (6 bases). The germline V and J ends were trimmed by 8 bases and 0 bases, with 14 bases remaining between them. Germline V gene sequence: CDR1 MNHNS, CDR2 SASEGT. The CDR3 is 14 amino acids. This chain's CDR3 is CASAAGQSSYEQYF. The DNA of the CDR3 is TGTGCCAGCGCAGCCGGACAGAGCTCCTACGAGCAGTACTTC.

The chain carries TRBV7-9 and TRBJ2-1, with D perhaps TRBD1 (5 bases). Germline loops: CDR1 SEHNR, CDR2 FQNEAQ (reference sequence). The CDR3 is 16 amino acids. V was clipped by 3 bases and J by 0 bases, with 12 bases between them. CDR3 protein: CASSFSPGNSYNEQFF. As DNA, the CDR3 is TGTGCCAGCAGCTTTTCCCCAGGGAACTCCTACAATGAGCAGTTCTTC. Variable domain in full (rest from reference TRBV7-9 and TRBJ2-1): DTGVSQNPRHKITKRGQNVTFRCDPISEHNRLYWYRQTLGQGPEFLTYFQNEAQLEKSRLLSDRFSAERPKGSFSTLEIQRTEQGDSAMYLCASSFSPGNSYNEQFFGPGTRLTVL.

The chain uses TRBV6-5 and TRBJ2-7; D is ambiguous. CDR1 is MNHEY and CDR2 is SVGAGI in the germline V gene. V lost 0 bases and J lost 3, with 12 bases in between. The CDR3 loop spans 15 amino acids. The CDR3 is CASSYSALSNYEQYF. DNA for the CDR3: TGTGCCAGCAGTTACTCAGCCCTGTCGAACTACGAGCAGTACTTC.

This chain links TRBV27 with TRBJ2-1; 8 nucleotides align to TRBD2. The CDR3 is made up of 15 amino acids. After removal of 4 bases from V and 5 bases from J, the junction contained 7 bases not matched to a gene. From germline, CDR1 is MNHEY and CDR2 SMNVEV (reference sequence). CDR3 protein: CASSSGGGGDNEQFF. CDR3 sequence (DNA): TGTGCCAGCAGTTCCGGGGGGGGAGGCGACAATGAGCAGTTCTTC.

The chain combines TRBV15 with TRBJ2-5, with D perhaps matching TRBD1 (6 bases). The germline gives CDR1 LNHNV, CDR2 YYDKDF (reference sequence). Trimming cost V 9 bases and J 0 bases, with 14 bases left between them. CDR3 length: 14 amino acids. The CDR3 region has the DNA TGTGCCACTAAATCCGGGACAAACCAAGAGACCCAGTACTTC. Translated, it gives CATKSGTNQETQYF.

This chain uses TRBV7-9 with TRBJ1-2, with 7 bases lining up with TRBD1. The CDR3 sequence is 14 residues long. V lost 3 bases, J lost 6 bases, and 7 bases stayed unmatched. CDR1 is SEHNR, CDR2 FQNEAQ, per germline (reference sequence). The CDR3 protein is CASSFYTGENGYTF. The CDR3 region has the DNA TGTGCCAGCAGCTTTTATACAGGGGAGAATGGCTACACCTTC.

The rearrangement links TRBV29-1 to TRBJ2-7; possibly TRBD1 or TRBD2 for D (5 bases each). V was cut by 7 bases and J by 0 bases, with 13 bases left in between. The CDR3 contains 13 residues. Germline V gene data show CDR1 as SQVTM and CDR2 as ANQGSEA. This CDR3 reads CSAKGSLSYEQYF. Written as DNA, the CDR3 is TGCAGCGCCAAGGGGAGCCTCTCCTACGAGCAGTACTTC.

In regard to this clone: The junction differs from germline at one of its ends, possibly a read error. This chain links TRBV10-3 with TRBJ2-2; a possible D gene is TRBD2 (6 bases). This CDR3 has 12 residues. The germline V gene encodes CDR1 ENHRY and CDR2 SYGVKD. Here the CDR3 reads CAISKSTGGLFF. CDR3 nucleotides: TGTGCCATCAGTAAGAGCACCGGGGGGCTGTTTTTT.

The V and J genes are TRBV19 and TRBJ1-4, with 8 bases aligning to TRBD1. The CDR3 contains 14 residues. V was pared by 5 bases and J by 6 bases, with 5 bases of the junction left unmatched. The germline CDR1 and CDR2 sequences are LNHDA and SQIVND (reference sequence). The CDR3 DNA is TGTGCCAGTAGTTTCAGGGGGCGAGATGAAAAACTGTTTTTT. This translates into CASSFRGRDEKLFF.

This chain uses TRBV19 with TRBJ1-5; D is undetermined. The CDR3 extends over 12 amino acids. CDR1 is LNHDA, CDR2 SQIVND, per germline (reference sequence). The V end was cut by 5 bases, the J end by 6 bases, with 8 bases between. For the CDR3, the DNA is TGTGCCAGTAGTTACCCCTTTCAGCCCCAGCATTTT. This gives the protein CASSYPFQPQHF.

In this sample, this clone turned up once. The CDR3 region is CASSDRGQETQYF. The DNA of the CDR3 is TGTGCCAGCAGCGACAGGGGCCAAGAGACCCAGTACTTC. The chain employs TRBV6-5 and TRBJ2-5, with 8 bases that match TRBD1. After removal of 6 bases from V and 1 base from J, the junction contained 1 base not matched to a gene. The CDR3 runs to 13 residues. Germline values: CDR1 MNHEY, CDR2 SVGAGI.

V gene TRBV5-4 combines with J gene TRBJ2-3, with unresolved D. This CDR3 contains 16 residues. The germline V gene encodes CDR1 SGHNT and CDR2 YYREEE (reference sequence). Between the trimmed V and J ends, which lost 4 bases and 0 bases, there was a span of 15 bases. The CDR3 nucleotides read TGTGCCAGCAGCACCTTGGTAGGCACCAGCACAGATACGCAGTATTTT. Translation gives CASSTLVGTSTDTQYF.

This chain links TRBV2 with TRBJ2-3, with unresolved D. CDR3 length equals 14 residues. Trimming removed 8 bases at V and 0 bases at J, with 12 bases between. Germline V gene lookup returns CDR1 SNHLY and CDR2 FYNNEI. The CDR3 here is CASRRLVSTDTQYF. The CDR3 DNA follows: TGTGCCAGCCGTAGGTTGGTGAGCACAGATACGCAGTATTTT. Supplemented by reference TRBV2 and TRBJ2-3, the full variable domain reads EPEVTQTPSHQVTQMGQEVILRCVPISNHLYFYWYRQILGQKVEFLVSFYNNEISEKSEIFDDQFSVERPDGSNFTLKIRSTKLEDSAMYFCASRRLVSTDTQYFGPGTRLTVL.

The J gene is TRBJ2-7, the V gene TRBV6-6; D possibly corresponds to TRBD1 (6 bases). This CDR3 is built from 14 residues. Per germline, CDR1 MNHNY and CDR2 SVGAGI (reference sequence). Trimming shortened V by 6 bases and J by 5 bases, and 17 bases separated the two germline ends. CDR3 in amino acids: CASSDTWTVDEQYF. DNA of the CDR3: TGTGCCAGCAGCGACACCTGGACAGTCGACGAGCAGTACTTC.

The CDR3 here is CASRYQGRGNTEAFF. As DNA, the CDR3 is TGTGCCAGCAGGTACCAGGGCAGGGGAAACACTGAAGCTTTCTTT. The chain joins TRBV6-5 to TRBJ1-1, with D maybe TRBD1 (6 bases). The CDR3 runs 15 residues. The V and J ends lost 6 bases and 2 bases respectively, with 16 bases between them. The germline gives CDR1 MNHEY, CDR2 SVGAGI.

The chain employs TRBV11-2 and TRBJ2-6; unclear D gene. Between the trimmed V and J ends, which lost 6 bases and 4 bases, there was a span of 13 bases. The CDR3 runs 15 residues. Germline assignment: CDR1 SGHAT and CDR2 FQNNGV. DNA for the CDR3: TGTGCCAGCAGTTTTCCGTGGGGAGGGGCCAACGTCCTGACTTTC. Its protein is CASSFPWGGANVLTF.

V is TRBV7-9 and J is TRBJ1-2, with D perhaps TRBD1 (5 bases). The CDR3 runs 14 residues. Trimming took 3 bases from V and 6 from J, leaving 14 bases between them. Germline-derived CDR1 and CDR2 are SEHNR and FQNEAQ (reference sequence). Here the CDR3 reads CASSFQGMTNGYTF. The CDR3 DNA sequence: TGTGCCAGCAGCTTCCAGGGCATGACCAATGGCTACACCTTC.

The chain recombines TRBV5-1 with TRBJ1-5; D may be TRBD1 (6 bases). The CDR3 is made up of 16 amino acids. From germline, CDR1 is SGHRS and CDR2 YFSETQ. V was pared by 3 bases and J by 0 bases, with 13 bases between. CDR3 residues: CASSSGGPYSNQPQHF. CDR3 coding DNA: TGCGCCAGCAGCTCCGGGGGGCCGTATAGCAATCAGCCCCAGCATTTT.

This clone was detected once. The CDR3 coding sequence is TGTGCCACCCACCGGGACAGCTCTTCACCCCTCCACTTT. Translating it yields CATHRDSSSPLHF. V and J are TRBV6-1 and TRBJ1-6; 7 bases are a match to TRBD1. This CDR3 comprises 13 residues. V lost 10 bases, J lost 9 bases, and 9 bases stayed unmatched. Germline CDR1 reads MNHNS; CDR2 reads SASEGT.